The source of this T cell receptor (beta chain) is a study of cytomegalovirus exposure and HLA in healthy donors. The CDR3 is made up of 15 amino acids. The germline V and J ends were trimmed by 5 bases and 5 bases, with 17 bases remaining between them. In germline, CDR1 is SGHAT, CDR2 FQNNGV. The study ran its PCR with 60 Vbeta and 13 Jbeta primers. Sequenced by immunoSEQ multiplex PCR; TCRdb stores in-frame clones only, minus some. The sample consists of around 170,000 clones, roughly 80% of them appearing once. The chain is built from TRBV11-2 and TRBJ2-3, with D possibly matching TRBD1 (6 bases). Sequenced material: PBMCs. The TCR was taken from a man aged 40-55 years in good health and CMV-seronegative. The CDR3 loop is CASSATGRGEDTQYF. The CDR3 DNA sequence: TGTGCCAGCAGCGCTACAGGGAGAGGAGAAGATACGCAGTATTTT.